The source of this T cell receptor beta chain is a study of regulatory T cells in long-lasting Graves disease. The CDR3 runs 16 residues. The germline V gene encodes CDR1 DFQATT and CDR2 SNEGSKA (reference sequence). V was pared by 0 bases and J by 3 bases, with 9 bases of the junction left unmatched. As for time point: newly diagnosed GD, antithyroid drugs for less than 3 months. RNA from PBMCs was the source of the TCR library. CDR3 regions were amplified by Arm-PCR using iRepertoire HTBI primers to build TCR beta libraries. TCRdb re-derived calls from the multiplex PCR reads in MiXCR, one entry per CDR3 protein. The profile shows 200,000 to 250,000 distinct CDR3 sequences, about 18% of them singletons. This clonotype was detected many times.

This TCR was recovered from a female donor with Graves disease. This specimen consisted of peripheral blood mononuclear cells (PBMCs), obtained at new diagnosis, from a patient treated with antithyroid drugs. The chain combines TRBV20-1 with TRBJ2-5, with 8 bases identical to TRBD2. The CDR3 protein is CSARDLAGGQKETQYF. CDR3 coding DNA: TGCAGTGCTAGAGATCTCGCGGGAGGCCAAAAAGAGACCCAGTACTTC.